The source of this T cell receptor beta chain is a study of blood T cell repertoires in COVID-19. Study context: T cells, B-cell-depleted T cells, or PBMCs supplied cDNA or gDNA.

A single count supports this clone. In the original analysis: Reference gene primer amplification gave nucleated cell count estimates. Clones were read by immunoSEQ multiplex PCR, and TCRdb kept only the in-frame ones, dropping some. V, J and clone size are taken as reported in that table, and D and trimming were inferred from the DNA itself. The sample includes some 290,000 clones, roughly 90% seen only once; the top ten take just under 9.5%. The length of the CDR3 is 16 residues. Participants were aged 18 to 89 years from approximately 25 US areas. This clonotype originated in a woman in her 30s who had recovered from COVID-19. The sequenced sample consisted of PBMCs or T cells enriched from blood (not recorded which). This sequence joins TRBV1 and TRBJ1-4; the table names TRBD1, a call not compared with the DNA. TRBV1 is classified as a pseudogene. The CDR3 coding sequence is TGCACCAGCAGCCAAAACGGACAGGGTCGTTGTGAAAAACTGTTTTTT. Protein product: CTSSQNGQGRCEKLFF.